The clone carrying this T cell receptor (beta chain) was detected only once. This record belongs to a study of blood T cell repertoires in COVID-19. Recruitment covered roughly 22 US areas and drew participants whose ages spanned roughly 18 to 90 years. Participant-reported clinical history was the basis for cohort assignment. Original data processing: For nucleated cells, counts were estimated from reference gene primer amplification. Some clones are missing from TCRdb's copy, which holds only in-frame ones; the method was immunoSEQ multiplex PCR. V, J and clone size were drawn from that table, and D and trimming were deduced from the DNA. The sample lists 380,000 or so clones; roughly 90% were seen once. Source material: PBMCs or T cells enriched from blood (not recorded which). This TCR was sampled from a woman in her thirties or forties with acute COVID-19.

DNA for the CDR3: TGTGCCAGCTCACTCCAGGGCACCGGGGAGCTGTTTTTT. Protein product: CASSLQGTGELFF. The rearrangement joins TRBV18 to TRBJ2-2; D is perhaps TRBD1 (5 bases). The CDR3 consists of 13 residues. Germline V lookup: CDR1 KGHSH, CDR2 LQKENI. Trimming shortened V by 4 bases and J by 4 bases, and 7 bases separated the two germline ends.